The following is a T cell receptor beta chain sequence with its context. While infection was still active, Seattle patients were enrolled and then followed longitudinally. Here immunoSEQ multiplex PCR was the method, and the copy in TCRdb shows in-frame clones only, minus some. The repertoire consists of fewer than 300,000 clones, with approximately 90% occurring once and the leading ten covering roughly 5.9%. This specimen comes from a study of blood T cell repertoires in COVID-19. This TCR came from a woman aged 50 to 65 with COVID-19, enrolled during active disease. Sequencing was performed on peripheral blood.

The CDR3 loop is CASSDSERDLNEQFF. The DNA of the CDR3 is TGTGCCAGCAGTGACTCGGAACGGGATCTCAATGAGCAGTTCTTC. The chain employs TRBV6-4 and TRBJ2-1, with TRBD2 as a possible D gene (5 bases). The germline V and J ends were trimmed by 0 bases and 6 bases, with 12 bases remaining between them. The CDR3 spans 15 residues. Germline V CDR1 and CDR2: MRHNA, SNTAGT.